This TCR beta chain was sequenced for a study of T cell responses to AZD1222 COVID-19 vaccine (dated by TCRdb to about 2021). Concerning the study at large: A total of just over 230 trial participants underwent TCR sequencing, of whom 200 to 220 had received two doses of AZD1222 and 26 had received two doses of the MenACWY control vaccine. Enrollment into the trials was organized by age into subgroups of 18-55, 56-69 and 70-plus years, and those subgroups contained roughly 160, 29 and 62 TCR-sequenced participants, respectively. Findings and caveats that apply to the study as a whole: Nearly half of unique spike-specific TCRs reportedly recognized epitopes outside regions mutated in the B.1.351 and B.1.1.7 variants. After two AZD1222 doses, both the breadth and the depth of spike-specific TCRs were significantly higher than at day 0 and than in MenACWY recipients. Because no day 14 peak-response samples were available, repertoires were characterized only after the peak T cell response. Vaccine-associated CD4 TCRs spanned the whole spike protein, with dominant responses in regions 160-218 and 743-854. Only 5 to 7 AZD1222 recipients were SARS-CoV-2 seropositive at baseline, limiting conclusions about previously exposed vaccinees. The 56-69-year group was small, and its depth increase did not reach significance, likely because of low power. Most participants were white British and females outnumbered males, and the authors suggested that clonal diversity may have been underestimated.

The CDR3 regions of human TCRbeta chains were subjected to immunosequencing. The paper's data handling went like this. Repertoire TCRs were matched against a reference library of SARS-CoV-2-specific TCRs generated with the MIRA antigen-specificity platform. Breadth meant the fraction of unique TCRs that were SARS-CoV-2-associated, whereas depth meant the fraction of total T cells that were SARS-CoV-2-associated. Using the MIRA data, each spike-specific TCR was assigned both to the spike region to which the TCR was reactive and to a CD4 or CD8 class. Log10-transformed breadth and depth values were compared by one-way ANOVA with Sidak's multiple comparisons tests. TCRdb took over this immuneACCESS table, retaining in-frame rearrangements with V and J assigned. Such tables are incomplete; in checked studies, under half of the missing clones stem from an unresolved V gene, and the remainder is unexplained. V and J calls and clone size follow that table, whereas D and trimming were derived from the DNA. The sample records fewer than 85,000 clones, nearly 90% of which are singletons. Of the sample, around 9.3% falls within the top ten clones.

With regard to this clone: Its recognized antigen is unknown. No clone much larger than this one lies a single base away; base qualities are absent.

This specimen's time point label, interpreted: about 28 days (+/-7) after the second vaccine dose. AZD1222 recipients given second doses at about 4 weeks or at about 12 weeks were pooled, since spike-specific TCR depth and breadth were not found to differ between the two schedules. Samples from vaccinated people were obtained from the UK trials COV001 and COV002, which included a single-blind randomized controlled phase 2/3 trial of AZD1222 (ChAdOx1 nCoV-19) in healthy adults. For TCRbeta chain sequencing, PBMC samples were collected from trial participants at day 0 and at day 28 after the second dose. The germline V gene (reference sequence) provides CDR1 DFQATT and CDR2 SNEGSKA. The CDR3 has 11 amino acids, counting the end cysteine and phenylalanine. This entry keeps only the CDR3 DNA: 33 bases, framed from base 1.

The source is an adult who received the AZD1222 COVID-19 vaccine. Recombination linked TRBV20-1 to TRBJ1-2, with TRBD1 tentatively as D gene (5 bases match). Sequenced here: peripheral blood, sampled 28 days after the second AZD1222 dose. The sequence in DNA is TGCAGGGGGGTCCACGGAGATGGCTACACCTTC. This codes for CRGVHGDGYTF.